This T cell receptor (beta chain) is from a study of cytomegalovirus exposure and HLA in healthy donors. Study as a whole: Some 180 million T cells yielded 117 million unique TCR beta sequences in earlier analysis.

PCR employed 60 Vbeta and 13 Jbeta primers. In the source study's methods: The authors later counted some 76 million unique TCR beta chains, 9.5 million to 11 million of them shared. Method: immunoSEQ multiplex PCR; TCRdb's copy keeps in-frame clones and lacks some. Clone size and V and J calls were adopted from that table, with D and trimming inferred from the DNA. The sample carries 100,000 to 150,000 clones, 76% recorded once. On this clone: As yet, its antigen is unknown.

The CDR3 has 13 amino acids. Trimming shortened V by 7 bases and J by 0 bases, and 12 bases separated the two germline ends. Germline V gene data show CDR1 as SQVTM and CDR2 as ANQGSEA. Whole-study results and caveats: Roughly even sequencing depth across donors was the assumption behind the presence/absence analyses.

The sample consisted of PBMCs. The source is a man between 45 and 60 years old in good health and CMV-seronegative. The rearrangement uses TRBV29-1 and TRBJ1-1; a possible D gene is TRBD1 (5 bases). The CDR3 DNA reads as TGCAGCGCAATGACAGAGCTGAACACTGAAGCTTTCTTT. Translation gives CSAMTELNTEAFF.